This TCR beta chain was identified during a study of a mutant IDH1 vaccine in newly diagnosed glioma. For the study at large: Vaccines began 4-6 weeks after radiotherapy alone, or with temozolomide cycles. Patients' prior therapy spanned radiotherapy, temozolomide, or both; most underwent both.

As for this clone: Antigen specificity is unknown.

Time point specified: week 35, safety follow-up. What each vaccine dose contained was 300 ug of mutant IDH1 20-mer peptide, accompanied by topical imiquimod. Diagnosis in the donors showed new WHO grade 3 or 4 astrocytomas that were IDH1-mutant and ATRX-lost. Trimming pared 2 bases from V and 5 bases from J, leaving 9 bases between. Per the germline V gene, CDR1 is SGHRS and CDR2 is YFSETQ. This CDR3 is 13 amino acids long. This table comes from immunoSEQ multiplex PCR, and its TCRdb copy is limited to in-frame clones, with some not included. The sample records just over 65,000 clones, 80% to 85% being singletons. Study results and limitations: Pseudoprogression apparently tracked independently of changes in top peripheral T cell clonotypes.

The TCR originated in a man aged 18 to 29 with glioma. The sequencing here drew on PBMCs, taken from a glioma patient whose treatment included an IDH1 peptide vaccine. The chain joins TRBV5-1 to TRBJ2-3; D not certain. The CDR3 DNA reads TGCGCCAGCAGCTTTGCCGGTGAAGATACGCAGTATTTT. Protein sequence: CASSFAGEDTQYF.